This paragraph reports one T cell receptor beta chain. The data are from a study of cytomegalovirus exposure and HLA in healthy donors. This CDR3 is 17 amino acids long. V was shortened by 3 bases and J by 1 base, with 13 bases between the two germline ends. Per the germline V gene, CDR1 is MNHEY and CDR2 is SMNVEV (reference sequence). The PCR made use of 60 Vbeta and 13 Jbeta primers. The protocol was immunoSEQ multiplex PCR, while the TCRdb copy is restricted to in-frame clones and leaves out a portion. Altogether more than 80,000 clones are present, roughly 86% being singletons, with the ten largest covering 8.5% to 10%.

This TCR came from a man aged 25-45 years in good health and CMV-seropositive. The V call is TRBV27, the J call TRBJ2-6, with unresolved D. Sample: PBMCs. DNA of the CDR3: TGTGCCAGCAGTTTCCGTGGCAGCGCGTCTGGGGCCAACGTCCTGACTTTC. Its translation is CASSFRGSASGANVLTF.